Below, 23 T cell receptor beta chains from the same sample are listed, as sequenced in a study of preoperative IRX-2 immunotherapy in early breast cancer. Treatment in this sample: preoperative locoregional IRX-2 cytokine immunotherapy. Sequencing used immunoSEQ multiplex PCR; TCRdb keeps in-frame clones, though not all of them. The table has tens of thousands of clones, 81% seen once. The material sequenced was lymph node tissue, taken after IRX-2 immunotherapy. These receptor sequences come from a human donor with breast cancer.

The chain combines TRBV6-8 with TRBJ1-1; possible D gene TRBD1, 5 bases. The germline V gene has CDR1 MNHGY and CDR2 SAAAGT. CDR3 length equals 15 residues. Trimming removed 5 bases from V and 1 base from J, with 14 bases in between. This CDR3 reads CASSASGTQNTEAFF. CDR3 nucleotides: TGTGCCAGCAGTGCATCCGGGACCCAGAACACTGAAGCTTTCTTT.

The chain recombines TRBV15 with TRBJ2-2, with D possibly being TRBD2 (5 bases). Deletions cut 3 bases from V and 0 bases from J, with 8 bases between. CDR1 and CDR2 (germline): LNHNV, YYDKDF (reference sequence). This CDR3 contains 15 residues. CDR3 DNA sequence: TGTGCCACCAGCAGGGAGGAGTCGAACACCGGGGAGCTGTTTTTT. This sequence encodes CATSREESNTGELFF.

The CDR3 loop is CASSESLPAEQYV. The CDR3 coding sequence is TGTGCCAGCAGTGAATCCTTGCCAGCCGAGCAGTACGTC. The chain couples TRBV6-7 to TRBJ2-7, with D unclear. TRBV6-7 counts as an open reading frame of uncertain function. V was clipped by 5 bases and J by 6 bases, with 14 bases between them. The CDR3 is 13 amino acids.

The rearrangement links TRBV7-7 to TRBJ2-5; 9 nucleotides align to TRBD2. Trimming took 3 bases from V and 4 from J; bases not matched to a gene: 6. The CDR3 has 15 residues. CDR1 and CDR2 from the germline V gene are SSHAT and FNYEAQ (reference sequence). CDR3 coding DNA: TGTGCCAGCAGCTTCGACGGGACTAGCACAGAGACCCAGTACTTC. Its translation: CASSFDGTSTETQYF. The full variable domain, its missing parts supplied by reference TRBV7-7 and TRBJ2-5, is GAGVSQSPRYKVTKRGQDVTLRCDPISSHATLYWYQQALGQGPEFLTYFNYEAQPDKSGLPSDRFSAERPEGSISTLTIQRTEQRDSAMYRCASSFDGTSTETQYFGPGTRLLVL.

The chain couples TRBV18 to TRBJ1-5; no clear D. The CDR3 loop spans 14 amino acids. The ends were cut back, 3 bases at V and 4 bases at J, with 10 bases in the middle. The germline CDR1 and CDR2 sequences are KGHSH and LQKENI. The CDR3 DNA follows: TGTGCCAGCTCACCGATAGGCGATAATCAGCCCCAGCATTTT. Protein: CASSPIGDNQPQHF.

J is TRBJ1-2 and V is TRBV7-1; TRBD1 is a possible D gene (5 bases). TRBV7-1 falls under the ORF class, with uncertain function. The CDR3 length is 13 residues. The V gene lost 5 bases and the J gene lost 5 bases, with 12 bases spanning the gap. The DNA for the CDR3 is TGTGCCAGCAGCCCCGGTGGGGCATATGGCTACACCTTC. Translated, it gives CASSPGGAYGYTF.

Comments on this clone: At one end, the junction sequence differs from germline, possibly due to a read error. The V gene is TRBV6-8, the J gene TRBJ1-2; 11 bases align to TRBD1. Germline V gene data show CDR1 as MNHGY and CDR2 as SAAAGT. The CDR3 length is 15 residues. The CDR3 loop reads CAISGTGTGGFGYTF. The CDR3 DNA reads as TGTGCCATCAGTGGTACCGGGACAGGGGGGTTTGGCTACACCTTC.

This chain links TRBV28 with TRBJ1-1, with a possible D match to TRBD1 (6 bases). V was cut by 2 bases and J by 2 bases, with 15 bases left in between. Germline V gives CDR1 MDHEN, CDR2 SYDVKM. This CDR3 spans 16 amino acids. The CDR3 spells CASSLMGGWLNTEAFF. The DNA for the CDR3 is TGTGCCAGCAGTTTAATGGGGGGCTGGTTAAACACTGAAGCTTTCTTT.

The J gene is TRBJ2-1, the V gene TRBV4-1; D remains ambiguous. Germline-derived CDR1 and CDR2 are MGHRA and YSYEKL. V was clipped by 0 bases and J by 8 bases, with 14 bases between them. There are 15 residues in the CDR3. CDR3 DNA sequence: TGCGCCAGCAGCCAAGAGGTGACGATGATGGATGAGCAGTTCTTC. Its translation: CASSQEVTMMDEQFF.

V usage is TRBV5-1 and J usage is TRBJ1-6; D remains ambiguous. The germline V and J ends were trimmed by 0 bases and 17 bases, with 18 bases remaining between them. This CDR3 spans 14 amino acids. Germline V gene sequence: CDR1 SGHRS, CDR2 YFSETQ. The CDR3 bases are TGCGCCAGCAGCTTGGAACCTGGGGATCTTCGGGTCCACTTT. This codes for CASSLEPGDLRVHF.

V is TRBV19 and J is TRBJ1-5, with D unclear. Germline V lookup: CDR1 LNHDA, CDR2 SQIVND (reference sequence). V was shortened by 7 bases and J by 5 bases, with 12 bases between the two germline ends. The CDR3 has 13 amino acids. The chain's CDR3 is CASNRGSYQPQHF. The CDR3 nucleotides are TGTGCCAGTAATCGAGGGTCTTATCAGCCCCAGCATTTT.

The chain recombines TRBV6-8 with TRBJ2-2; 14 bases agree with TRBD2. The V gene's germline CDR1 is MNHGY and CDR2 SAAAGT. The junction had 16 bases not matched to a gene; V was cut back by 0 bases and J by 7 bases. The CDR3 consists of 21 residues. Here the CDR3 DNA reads TGTGCCAGCAGTTACTCTTATTTACAGGGACTAGCGGGGGACTGGAGCGGGGAGCTGTTTTTT. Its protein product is CASSYSYLQGLAGDWSGELFF.

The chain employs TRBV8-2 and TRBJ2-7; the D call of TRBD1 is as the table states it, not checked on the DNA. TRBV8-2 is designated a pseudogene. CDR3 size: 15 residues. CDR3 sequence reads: CASSSTGQGHSPEYV. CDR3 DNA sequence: TGTGCCAGCAGCTCCACCGGACAGGGACATTCACCCGAGTACGTC.

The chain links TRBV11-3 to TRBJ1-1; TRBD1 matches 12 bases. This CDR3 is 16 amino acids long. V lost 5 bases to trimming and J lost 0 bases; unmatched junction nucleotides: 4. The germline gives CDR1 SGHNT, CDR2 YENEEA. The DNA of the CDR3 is TGTGCCAGCAGCGGAGGGACAGGGGGCGTGAACACTGAAGCTTTCTTT. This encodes CASSGGTGGVNTEAFF.

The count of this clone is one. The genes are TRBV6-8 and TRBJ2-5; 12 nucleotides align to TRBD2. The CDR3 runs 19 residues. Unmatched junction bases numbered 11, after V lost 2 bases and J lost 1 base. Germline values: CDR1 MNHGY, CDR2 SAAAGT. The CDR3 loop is CASSYSFGLAGKAQETQYF. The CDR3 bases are TGTGCCAGCAGTTACAGTTTCGGACTAGCGGGGAAAGCCCAAGAGACCCAGTACTTC.

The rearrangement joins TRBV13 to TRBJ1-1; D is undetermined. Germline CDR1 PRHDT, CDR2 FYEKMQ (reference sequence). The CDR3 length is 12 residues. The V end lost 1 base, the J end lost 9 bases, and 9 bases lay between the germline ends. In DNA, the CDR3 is TGTGCCAGCAGCTTAGATTGGGAAAAAGCTTTCTTT. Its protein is CASSLDWEKAFF.

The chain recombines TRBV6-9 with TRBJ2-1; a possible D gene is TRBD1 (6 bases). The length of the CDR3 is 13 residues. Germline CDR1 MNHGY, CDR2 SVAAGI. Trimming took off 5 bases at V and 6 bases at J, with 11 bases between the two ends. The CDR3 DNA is TGTGCCAGCAGTGAGGGCAGGGGCAATGAGCAGTTCTTC. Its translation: CASSEGRGNEQFF.

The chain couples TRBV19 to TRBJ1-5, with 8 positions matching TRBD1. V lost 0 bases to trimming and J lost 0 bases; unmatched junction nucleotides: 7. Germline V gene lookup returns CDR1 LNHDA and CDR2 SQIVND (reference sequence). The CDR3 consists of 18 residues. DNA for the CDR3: TGTGCCAGTAGTATAGATCTTTCCGACAGGGGTAGCAATCAGCCCCAGCATTTT. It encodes CASSIDLSDRGSNQPQHF.

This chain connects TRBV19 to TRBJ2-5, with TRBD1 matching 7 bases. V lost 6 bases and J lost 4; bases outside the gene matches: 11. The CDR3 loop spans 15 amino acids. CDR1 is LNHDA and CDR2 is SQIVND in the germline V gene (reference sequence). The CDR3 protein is CASRTTGVPGETQYF. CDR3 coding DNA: TGTGCCAGTAGAACAACAGGGGTCCCGGGAGAGACCCAGTACTTC. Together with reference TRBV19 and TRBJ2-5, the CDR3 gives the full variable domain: DGGITQSPKYLFRKEGQNVTLSCEQNLNHDAMYWYRQDPGQGLRLIYYSQIVNDFQKGDIAEGYSVSREKKESFPLTVTSAQKNPTAFYLCASRTTGVPGETQYFGPGTRLLVL.

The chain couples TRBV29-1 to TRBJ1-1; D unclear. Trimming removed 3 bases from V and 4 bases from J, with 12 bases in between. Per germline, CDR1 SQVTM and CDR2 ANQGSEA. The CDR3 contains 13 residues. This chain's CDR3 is CSVEGKGGTEAFF. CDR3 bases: TGCAGCGTTGAGGGGAAAGGAGGCACTGAAGCTTTCTTT.

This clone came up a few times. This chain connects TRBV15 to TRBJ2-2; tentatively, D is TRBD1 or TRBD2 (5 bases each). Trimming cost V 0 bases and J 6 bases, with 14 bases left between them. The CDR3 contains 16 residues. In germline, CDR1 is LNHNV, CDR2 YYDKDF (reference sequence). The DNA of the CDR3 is TGTGCCACCAGCAGAGACAGTATTGGGACCGCCGGGGAGCTGTTTTTT. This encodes CATSRDSIGTAGELFF.

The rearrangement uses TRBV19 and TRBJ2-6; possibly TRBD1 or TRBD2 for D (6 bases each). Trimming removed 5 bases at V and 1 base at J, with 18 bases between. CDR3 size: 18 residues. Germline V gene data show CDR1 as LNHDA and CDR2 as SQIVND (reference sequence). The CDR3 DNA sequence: TGTGCCAGTAGTTCCGCTTCACCGGGGGCTTCTGGGGCCAACGTCCTGACTTTC. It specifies CASSSASPGASGANVLTF.

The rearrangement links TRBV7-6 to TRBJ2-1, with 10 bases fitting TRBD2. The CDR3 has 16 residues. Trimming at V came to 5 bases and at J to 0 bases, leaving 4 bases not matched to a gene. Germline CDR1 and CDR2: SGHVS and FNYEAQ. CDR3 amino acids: CASSAIAGGSYNEQFF. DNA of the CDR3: TGTGCCAGCAGCGCTATAGCGGGGGGCTCCTACAATGAGCAGTTCTTC.